Shown below are 22 T cell receptor beta chains from a single sample sequenced in a study of CXCR3-negative and CXCR3-positive naive CD8 T cells. These receptors are not linked to any known antigen. The libraries of TRB cDNA were constructed through 5' RACE using UMI labels. TCRdb re-called the 5' RACE reads, yielding one record per CDR3 amino acid sequence without DNA. This sample's table has under 110,000 distinct CDR3 sequences. Study-wide findings and caveats: More hydrophobic TRB CDR3s were found in CXCR3-positive naive cells than in CXCR3-negative naive cells.

The sequencing input was naive CXCR3+ CD8+ T cells from blood. Documented subset: CD45RO-CCR7+CD27+CD95- naive CD8+ T cells expressing CXCR3 (TNR3+). These receptors originate from a human donor in good health. Some clones in this sample may be carry-over from other donors' samples.

This rearrangement joins TRBV7-3 to TRBJ2-7. CDR1 and CDR2 from the germline V gene are SGHTA and FQGTGA. The CDR3 covers 12 residues. The chain's CDR3 is CASSDPPYEQYF.

The rearrangement links TRBV10-3 to TRBJ1-2. The CDR3 is made up of 13 amino acids. Germline-derived CDR1 and CDR2 are ENHRY and SYGVKD. CDR3 in amino acids: CAISESELHGYTF.

The chain is built from TRBV6-6 and TRBJ2-7; there is no DNA to check the TCRdb D call of TRBD1. Germline loops: CDR1 MNHNY, CDR2 SVGAGI (reference sequence). CDR3 length equals 12 residues. CDR3: CASSPTGDEQYF.

The V and J genes are TRBV4-1 and TRBJ1-2. Germline V gene lookup returns CDR1 MGHRA and CDR2 YSYEKL. This CDR3 region has 15 residues. CDR3: CASSPLDPTNYGYTF.

The V and J genes are TRBV9 and TRBJ2-1; TCRdb outputs TRBD2, but without DNA this stays unchecked. This CDR3 has 17 residues. Germline lookup yields CDR1 SGDLS and CDR2 YYNGEE. Here the CDR3 reads CASSGGGTSGVNNEQFF.

V gene TRBV29-1 combines with J gene TRBJ2-7; without DNA, the TCRdb call of TRBD1 cannot be checked. Germline V CDR1 and CDR2: SQVTM, ANQGSEA. The CDR3 has 13 amino acids. The CDR3 protein is CSVATGASYEQYF.

The rearrangement joins TRBV11-2 to TRBJ2-7; TCRdb lists TRBD2, though no DNA is available to test this call. This CDR3 contains 15 residues. Germline V gene sequence: CDR1 SGHAT, CDR2 FQNNGV. CDR3 residues: CASSFGTGVSYEQYF.

The chain uses TRBV6-5 and TRBJ1-1. This CDR3 comprises 11 residues. CDR1 and CDR2 from the germline V gene are MNHEY and SVGAGI. This CDR3 is CASVDGAEAFF.

This sequence joins TRBV12-3 or TRBV12-4 and TRBJ2-1; TCRdb selects TRBD1, and the lack of DNA leaves this call unchecked. The CDR3 loop spans 12 amino acids. The CDR3 is CASSSRGTEQFF.

This chain connects TRBV7-9 to TRBJ1-1; checking the TCRdb D call of TRBD1 is not possible without DNA. CDR3 length: 13 amino acids. Germline V gene data show CDR1 as SEHNR and CDR2 as FQNEAQ (reference sequence). The CDR3 loop reads CASSPGLLTEAFF.

The genes are TRBV11-2 and TRBJ2-1; TCRdb indicates TRBD2, and absent DNA this call remains unverified. This CDR3 comprises 17 residues. Germline-derived CDR1 and CDR2 are SGHAT and FQNNGV. The CDR3 region is CASSLRGLARTYNEQFF.

This chain links TRBV6-2 or TRBV6-3 with TRBJ2-7. This CDR3 is 11 amino acids long. In germline, CDR1 is MNHEY, CDR2 SVGEGT. The CDR3 sequence: CASSYTYELYF.

V is TRBV6-1 and J is TRBJ2-1. Germline CDR1 MNHNS, CDR2 SASEGT. CDR3 length: 11 amino acids. The CDR3 protein is CAILIQNEQFF.

The rearrangement links TRBV12-5 to TRBJ2-7. This CDR3 spans 17 amino acids. Germline V gene data show CDR1 as LGHNT and CDR2 as FRNRAP. CDR3: CASGLAPTYQSSYEQYF.

This chain joins TRBV7-9 and TRBJ2-1; TCRdb selects TRBD1, and the lack of DNA leaves this call unchecked. CDR3 length: 16 residues. The germline CDR1 and CDR2 sequences are SEHNR and FQNEAQ (reference sequence). CDR3 residues: CASSLELAPWGDEQFF.

The rearrangement joins TRBV7-9 to TRBJ2-7; the TCRdb call, TRBD2, lacks DNA for checking. Germline V CDR1 and CDR2: SEHNR, FQNEAQ (reference sequence). CDR3 length: 14 residues. The CDR3 sequence is CASNPGLAGDEQYF.

The chain links TRBV29-1 to TRBJ2-7; without DNA, the TCRdb call of TRBD2 cannot be checked. The germline V gene has CDR1 SQVTM and CDR2 ANQGSEA. The CDR3 extends over 15 amino acids. The CDR3 is CSAGRTRDYSYEQYF.

The genes are TRBV11-2 and TRBJ2-7; TCRdb calls TRBD2, which cannot be checked without DNA. Germline V lookup: CDR1 SGHAT, CDR2 FQNNGV. This CDR3 has 19 residues. The CDR3 reads CASSLGRTSGGPKPYEQYF.

The chain carries TRBV9 and TRBJ2-2; as DNA is missing, the TRBD1 call by TCRdb cannot be tested. The CDR3 is made up of 14 amino acids. Looked up from germline, CDR1 is SGDLS and CDR2 is YYNGEE. CDR3 sequence reads: CASSVAEGAGELFF.

The J gene is TRBJ2-7, the V gene TRBV10-2; the D gene TCRdb calls, TRBD1, cannot be checked with no DNA. Germline V gene sequence: CDR1 WSHSY, CDR2 SAAADI. The CDR3 contains 14 residues. Here the CDR3 reads CASSPEEGAYEQYF.

The rearrangement joins TRBV20-1 to TRBJ2-3; TCRdb proposes TRBD1, but this gene call is untestable without DNA. The CDR3 loop spans 16 amino acids. Germline CDR1 is DFQATT and CDR2 is SNEGSKA (reference sequence). The CDR3 sequence is CSARGPWGETTDTQYF.

V is TRBV15 and J is TRBJ2-7; the D call of TRBD2 rests on TCRdb alone, since no DNA is present to check it. Germline V lookup: CDR1 LNHNV, CDR2 YYDKDF (reference sequence). This CDR3 spans 13 amino acids. CDR3 residues: CATSRDLAGEQYF.